Following are 22 T cell receptor beta chains from one sample sequenced in a study of cytomegalovirus exposure and HLA in healthy donors. Libraries were prepared by immunoSEQ multiplex PCR; TCRdb keeps only in-frame clonotypes and omits some of them. In the table there are under 80,000 clones, roughly 94% of which are singletons. Sample: PBMCs. The receptors were gathered from a woman under 30 in good health and CMV-seronegative.

This chain joins TRBV4-1 and TRBJ1-6; D is possibly TRBD1 (5 bases). The V and J ends lost 0 bases and 4 bases respectively, with 10 bases between them. From germline, CDR1 is MGHRA and CDR2 YSYEKL. This CDR3 comprises 16 residues. This CDR3 reads CASSQDSGGYNSPLHF. DNA for the CDR3: TGCGCCAGCAGCCAAGATTCGGGGGGTTATAATTCACCCCTCCACTTT.

On this clone: A junction end diverges from the germline sequence, so it may reflect a read error. The chain joins TRBV30 to TRBJ2-6, with D tentatively TRBD2 (5 bases). The germline CDR1 and CDR2 sequences are GTSNPN and SVGIG (reference sequence). The CDR3 length is 15 residues. The CDR3 loop reads CAWRRDGSGANVLTF. CDR3 sequence (DNA): TGTGCTTGGAGGAGAGATGGCTCTGGGGCCAACGTCCTGACTTTC.

The rearrangement links TRBV10-3 to TRBJ2-5, with D possibly being TRBD1 (5 bases). This CDR3 is built from 15 residues. From germline, CDR1 is ENHRY and CDR2 SYGVKD. V lost 4 bases and J lost 1, with 13 bases in between. CDR3: CAISGDQGSQETQYF. The CDR3 DNA follows: TGTGCCATCAGTGGAGATCAGGGTTCCCAAGAGACCCAGTACTTC.

The V gene is TRBV5-1, the J gene TRBJ2-7, with D tentatively TRBD1 (5 bases). CDR1 and CDR2 from the germline V gene are SGHRS and YFSETQ. This CDR3 contains 14 residues. V was pared by 2 bases and J by 3 bases, with 12 bases between. CDR3 sequence: CASSFDQGLYEQYF. CDR3 DNA: TGCGCCAGCAGCTTTGACCAGGGTCTCTACGAGCAGTACTTC.

The genes are TRBV7-9 and TRBJ2-5; D possibly corresponds to TRBD2 (6 bases). With 2 bases removed from V and 4 bases from J, the gap between germline ends came to 8 bases. Germline V gene sequence: CDR1 SEHNR, CDR2 FQNEAQ (reference sequence). CDR3 size: 13 residues. CDR3 in amino acids: CASSLPGGETQYF. CDR3 DNA: TGTGCCAGCAGCTTACCCGGGGGAGAGACCCAGTACTTC.

This chain uses TRBV7-9 with TRBJ2-3; TRBD2 is a possible D gene (5 bases). Germline assignment: CDR1 SEHNR and CDR2 FQNEAQ (reference sequence). The CDR3 runs 17 residues. V lost 1 base and J 1 base, leaving 15 bases between the germline ends. The CDR3 sequence: CASSLGRDWGGTDTQYF. The CDR3 bases are TGTGCCAGCAGCTTAGGAAGGGATTGGGGAGGCACAGATACGCAGTATTTT.

The chain uses TRBV4-3 and TRBJ2-3, with D possibly TRBD2 on 5 matching bases. CDR1 is LGHNA, CDR2 YSLEER, per germline. With 1 base removed from V and 4 bases from J, the gap between germline ends came to 15 bases. This CDR3 spans 16 amino acids. Here the CDR3 reads CASSQGISAGADTQYF. Written as DNA, the CDR3 is TGCGCCAGCAGCCAAGGGATTAGCGCCGGCGCAGATACGCAGTATTTT.

This chain links TRBV6-1 with TRBJ2-3, with TRBD2 matching 15 bases. The CDR3 consists of 16 residues. In germline, CDR1 is MNHNS, CDR2 SASEGT. The J segment lost 15 bases and the V segment lost 4 bases, leaving 14 bases of the junction unmatched. The CDR3 bases are TGTGCCAGCAGTGGGAAGACCGGACTAGCGGGAGGGCCGTCATATTTT. Translated: CASSGKTGLAGGPSYF.

The genes are TRBV6-1 and TRBJ2-7; D is undetermined. Trimming left V 5 bases short and J 0 bases short, with 8 bases between. The CDR3 has 13 amino acids. Germline V gene data show CDR1 as MNHNS and CDR2 as SASEGT. The CDR3 DNA is TGTGCCAGCAGTCCTACCTCCTCCTACGAGCAGTACTTC. The encoded protein is CASSPTSSYEQYF.

The rearrangement uses TRBV5-1 and TRBJ2-3; 10 bases map to TRBD1. Germline-derived CDR1 and CDR2 are SGHRS and YFSETQ. The CDR3 consists of 16 residues. With 5 bases clipped from V and 4 bases from J, the junction kept 10 bases outside the gene matches. This chain's CDR3 is CASRSTGTGDPDTQYF. The DNA for the CDR3 is TGCGCCAGCAGGTCCACCGGGACAGGGGATCCAGATACGCAGTATTTT.

The V gene is TRBV7-2, the J gene TRBJ2-1; perhaps TRBD2 as D (5 bases). The germline gives CDR1 SGHTA, CDR2 FQGNSA. CDR3 size: 16 residues. V dropped 1 base and J dropped 4 bases, with 14 bases sitting between them. This CDR3 is CASSLGGGHVYNEQFF. The CDR3 bases are TGTGCCAGCAGCTTAGGTGGCGGGCACGTTTACAATGAGCAGTTCTTC.

The rearrangement links TRBV28 to TRBJ1-5; D not resolved. Germline CDR1 is MDHEN and CDR2 is SYDVKM. V lost 8 bases and J 0 bases, leaving 11 bases between the germline ends. CDR3 length: 14 residues. The CDR3 reads CASQLDVSNQPQHF. The CDR3 coding sequence is TGTGCCAGCCAACTAGATGTTAGCAATCAGCCCCAGCATTTT.

The chain is built from TRBV5-1 and TRBJ1-1, with 9 bases that match TRBD1. The CDR3 sequence is 16 residues long. After removal of 2 bases from V and 2 bases from J, the junction contained 7 bases not matched to a gene. The germline CDR1 and CDR2 sequences are SGHRS and YFSETQ. The CDR3 here is CASSFRDRELNTEAFF. In nucleotides, the CDR3 is TGCGCCAGCAGCTTCCGGGACAGGGAATTAAACACTGAAGCTTTCTTT.

The chain recombines TRBV10-3 with TRBJ2-7; TRBD2 aligns across 11 bases. The trim removed 6 bases at V and 0 bases at J, leaving 1 base unmatched. Germline CDR1 is ENHRY and CDR2 is SYGVKD. The CDR3 is 14 amino acids. The CDR3 nucleotides read TGTGCCATCAGGACTAGCGGGACCTCCTACGAGCAGTACTTC. It encodes CAIRTSGTSYEQYF.

The chain joins TRBV27 to TRBJ2-3, with a tentative D call TRBD2 (5 bases). Trimming pared 4 bases from V and 9 bases from J, leaving 14 bases between. Germline-derived CDR1 and CDR2 are MNHEY and SMNVEV (reference sequence). The CDR3 has 13 amino acids. CDR3 coding DNA: TGTGCCAGCAGTTCCTCTAGCCCAGGCACGCAGTATTTT. Translated, it gives CASSSSSPGTQYF.

The chain is built from TRBV9 and TRBJ2-7; D uncertain. The V and J ends lost 0 bases and 0 bases respectively, with 7 bases between them. Germline lookup yields CDR1 SGDLS and CDR2 YYNGEE. The CDR3 contains 14 residues. The CDR3 nucleotides are TGTGCCAGCAGCGTAGATTCAGTCTCCTACGAGCAGTACTTC. Protein sequence: CASSVDSVSYEQYF.

The chain couples TRBV2 to TRBJ1-1; D not resolved. Trimming stripped 8 bases from V and 2 bases from J, with 6 bases between. From germline, CDR1 is SNHLY and CDR2 FYNNEI. CDR3 size: 11 residues. The CDR3 region is CASDTNTEAFF. The CDR3 DNA is TGTGCCAGCGATACTAACACTGAAGCTTTCTTT.

This clone was counted a single time. DNA of the CDR3: TGTGCCAGCAGTGGTCAGGGTCTCAATCAGCCCCAGCATTTT. It specifies CASSGQGLNQPQHF. V is TRBV2 and J is TRBJ1-5, with D perhaps matching TRBD1 (5 bases). Germline V gene lookup returns CDR1 SNHLY and CDR2 FYNNEI. The CDR3 sequence is 14 residues long. The V end lost 4 bases, the J end lost 3 bases, and 10 bases lay between the germline ends.

J is TRBJ1-1 and V is TRBV11-3; 8 bases agree with TRBD1. Trimming took 6 bases from V and 1 from J; bases not matched to a gene: 1. The germline gives CDR1 SGHNT, CDR2 YENEEA. The CDR3 is made up of 13 amino acids. The DNA for the CDR3 is TGTGCCAGCAGTCAGGGGGCGAACACTGAAGCTTTCTTT. It encodes CASSQGANTEAFF.

This clone was observed a single time. The chain has TRBV19 and TRBJ1-2, with D tentatively TRBD1 (5 bases). Germline assignment: CDR1 LNHDA and CDR2 SQIVND (reference sequence). V gave up 10 bases and J gave up 6 bases, with 18 bases separating them. The CDR3 covers 13 residues. The CDR3 DNA is TGTGCCACCTTCTTAGAGCAGGGCCATGGCTACACCTTC. Protein product: CATFLEQGHGYTF.

The CDR3 DNA sequence: TGTGCCAGCAGCCCAAGATGGACAGTTACGAACACTGAAGCTTTCTTT. Translation gives CASSPRWTVTNTEAFF. V gene TRBV27 combines with J gene TRBJ1-1; D perhaps matches TRBD1 (6 bases). The V end lost 6 bases, the J end lost 1 base, and 18 bases lay between the germline ends. The CDR3 runs to 16 residues. Germline CDR1 is MNHEY and CDR2 is SMNVEV (reference sequence).

This clone has only one observation. The chain recombines TRBV4-2 with TRBJ2-6; D is perhaps TRBD1 (6 bases). The germline V gene encodes CDR1 LGHNA and CDR2 YNFKEQ. This CDR3 spans 19 amino acids. Deletions cut 2 bases from V and 0 bases from J, with 17 bases between. In DNA form, the CDR3 reads TGTGCCAGCAGCCAAACCCATACAGGGTGGGGCTCTGGGGCCAACGTCCTGACTTTC. Residues: CASSQTHTGWGSGANVLTF.